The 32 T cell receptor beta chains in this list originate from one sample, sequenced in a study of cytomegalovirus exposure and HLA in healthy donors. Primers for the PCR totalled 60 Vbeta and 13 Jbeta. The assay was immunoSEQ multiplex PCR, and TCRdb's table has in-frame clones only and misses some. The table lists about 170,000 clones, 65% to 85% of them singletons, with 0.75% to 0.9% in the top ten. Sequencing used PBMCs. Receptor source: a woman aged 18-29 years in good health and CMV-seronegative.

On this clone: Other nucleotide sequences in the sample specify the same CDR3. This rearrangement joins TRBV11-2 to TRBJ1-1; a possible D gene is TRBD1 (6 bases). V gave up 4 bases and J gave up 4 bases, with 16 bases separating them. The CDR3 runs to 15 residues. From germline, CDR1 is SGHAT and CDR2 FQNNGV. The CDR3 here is CASSSVKGVGTEAFF. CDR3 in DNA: TGTGCCAGCAGCTCCGTTAAGGGGGTTGGCACTGAAGCTTTCTTT.

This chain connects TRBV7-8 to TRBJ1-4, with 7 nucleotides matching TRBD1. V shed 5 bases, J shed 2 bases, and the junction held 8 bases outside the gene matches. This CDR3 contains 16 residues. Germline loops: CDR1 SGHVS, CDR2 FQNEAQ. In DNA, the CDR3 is TGTGCCAGCAGCAAGACAGGGAGACTGACTAATGAAAAACTGTTTTTT. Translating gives CASSKTGRLTNEKLFF. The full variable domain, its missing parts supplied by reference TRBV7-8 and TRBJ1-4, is GAGVSQSPRYKVAKRGQDVALRCDPISGHVSLFWYQQALGQGPEFLTYFQNEAQLDKSGLPSDRFFAERPEGSVSTLKIQRTQQEDSAVYLCASSKTGRLTNEKLFFGSGTQLSVL.

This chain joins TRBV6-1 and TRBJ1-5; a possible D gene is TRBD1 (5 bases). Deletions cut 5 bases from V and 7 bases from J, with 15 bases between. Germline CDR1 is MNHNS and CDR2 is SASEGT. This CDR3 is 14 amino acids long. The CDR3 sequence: CASSTRSRGQPQHF. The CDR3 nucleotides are TGTGCCAGCAGTACCCGAAGTAGGGGCCAGCCCCAGCATTTT.

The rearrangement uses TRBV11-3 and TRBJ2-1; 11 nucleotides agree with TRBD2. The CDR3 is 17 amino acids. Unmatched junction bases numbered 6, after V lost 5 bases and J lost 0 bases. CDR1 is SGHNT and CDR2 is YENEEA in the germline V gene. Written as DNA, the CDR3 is TGTGCCAGCAGCCGGACTAGCGGGTTTACCTCCTACAATGAGCAGTTCTTC. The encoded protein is CASSRTSGFTSYNEQFF.

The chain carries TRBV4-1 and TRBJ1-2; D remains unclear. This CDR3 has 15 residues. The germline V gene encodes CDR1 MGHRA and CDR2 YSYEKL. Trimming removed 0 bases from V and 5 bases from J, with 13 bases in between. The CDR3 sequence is CASSQEAGIGYGYTF. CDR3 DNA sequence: TGCGCCAGCAGCCAAGAAGCGGGGATAGGTTATGGCTACACCTTC.

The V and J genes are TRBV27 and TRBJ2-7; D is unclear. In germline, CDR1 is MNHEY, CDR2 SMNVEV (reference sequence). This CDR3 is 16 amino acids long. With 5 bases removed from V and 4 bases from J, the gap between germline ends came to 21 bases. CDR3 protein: CASSLYYYPSKYEQYF. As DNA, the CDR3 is TGTGCCAGCAGTCTGTACTATTACCCTAGTAAGTACGAGCAGTACTTC.

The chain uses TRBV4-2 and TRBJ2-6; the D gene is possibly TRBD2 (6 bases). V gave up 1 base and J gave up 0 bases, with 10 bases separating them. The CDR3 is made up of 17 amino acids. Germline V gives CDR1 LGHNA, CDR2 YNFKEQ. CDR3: CASSQGDSLSGANVLTF. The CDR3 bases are TGTGCCAGCAGCCAAGGGGACTCGCTCTCTGGGGCCAACGTCCTGACTTTC.

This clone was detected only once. The CDR3 nucleotides are TGTGCCAGCAGCTTACTAGCGGGAGAGTTAGGCGAGCAGTACTTC. Translation: CASSLLAGELGEQYF. The chain employs TRBV7-9 and TRBJ2-7; 10 bases agree with TRBD2. The CDR3 runs 15 residues. Germline lookup yields CDR1 SEHNR and CDR2 FQNEAQ (reference sequence). V shed 2 bases, J shed 6 bases, and the junction held 7 bases outside the gene matches.

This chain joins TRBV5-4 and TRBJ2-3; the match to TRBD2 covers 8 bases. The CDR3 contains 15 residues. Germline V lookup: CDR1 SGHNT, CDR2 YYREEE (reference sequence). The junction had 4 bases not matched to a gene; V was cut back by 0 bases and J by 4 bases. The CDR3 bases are TGTGCCAGCAGCTTGGACGGGAGGGAAGCAGATACGCAGTATTTT. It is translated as CASSLDGREADTQYF. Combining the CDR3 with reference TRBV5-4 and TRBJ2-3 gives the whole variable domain ETGVTQSPTHLIKTRGQQVTLRCSSQSGHNTVSWYQQALGQGPQFIFQYYREEENGRGNFPPRFSGLQFPNYSSELNVNALELDDSALYLCASSLDGREADTQYFGPGTRLTVL.

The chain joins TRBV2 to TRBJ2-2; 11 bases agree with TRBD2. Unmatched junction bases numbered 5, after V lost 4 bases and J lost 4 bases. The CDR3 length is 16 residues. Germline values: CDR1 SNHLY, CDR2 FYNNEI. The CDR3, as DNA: TGTGCCAGCAGTGGGGCTAGCGGGAGGTTCACCGGGGAGCTGTTTTTT. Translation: CASSGASGRFTGELFF.

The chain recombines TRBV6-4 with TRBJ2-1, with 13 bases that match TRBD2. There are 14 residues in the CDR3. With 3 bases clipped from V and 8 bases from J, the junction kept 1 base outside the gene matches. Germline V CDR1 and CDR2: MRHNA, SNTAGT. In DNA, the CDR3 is TGTGCCAGCAGTGAGGGGACTAGCGGGGATGAGCAGTTCTTC. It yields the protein CASSEGTSGDEQFF.

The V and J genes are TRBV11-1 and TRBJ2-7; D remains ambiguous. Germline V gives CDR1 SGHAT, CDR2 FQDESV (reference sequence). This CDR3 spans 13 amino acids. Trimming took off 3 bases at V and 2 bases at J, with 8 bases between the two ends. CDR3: CASSFLATYEQYF. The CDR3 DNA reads TGTGCCAGCAGCTTTCTGGCCACCTACGAGCAGTACTTC.

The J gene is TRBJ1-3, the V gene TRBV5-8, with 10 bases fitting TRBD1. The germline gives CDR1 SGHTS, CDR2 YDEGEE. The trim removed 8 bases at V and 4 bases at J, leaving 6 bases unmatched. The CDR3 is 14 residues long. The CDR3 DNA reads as TGTGCCAGTGGGGGACAGGGGATCGGAAACACCATATATTTT. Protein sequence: CASGGQGIGNTIYF.

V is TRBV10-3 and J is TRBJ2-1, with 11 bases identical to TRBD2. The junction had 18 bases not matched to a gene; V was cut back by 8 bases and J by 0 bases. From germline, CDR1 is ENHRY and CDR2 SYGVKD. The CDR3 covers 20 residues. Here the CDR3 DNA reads TGTGCCATCCATTCCTACGCAGTGGGACTAGCGGAAAGCTCCTACAATGAGCAGTTCTTC. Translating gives CAIHSYAVGLAESSYNEQFF.

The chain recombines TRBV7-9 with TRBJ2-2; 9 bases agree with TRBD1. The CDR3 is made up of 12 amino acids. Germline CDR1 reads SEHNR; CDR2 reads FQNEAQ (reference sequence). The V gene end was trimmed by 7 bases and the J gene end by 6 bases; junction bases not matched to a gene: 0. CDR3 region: CASNRGPGELFF. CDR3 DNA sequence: TGTGCCAGCAACAGGGGGCCCGGGGAGCTGTTTTTT. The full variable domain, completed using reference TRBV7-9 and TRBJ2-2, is DTGVSQNPRHKITKRGQNVTFRCDPISEHNRLYWYRQTLGQGPEFLTYFQNEAQLEKSRLLSDRFSAERPKGSFSTLEIQRTEQGDSAMYLCASNRGPGELFFGEGSRLTVL.

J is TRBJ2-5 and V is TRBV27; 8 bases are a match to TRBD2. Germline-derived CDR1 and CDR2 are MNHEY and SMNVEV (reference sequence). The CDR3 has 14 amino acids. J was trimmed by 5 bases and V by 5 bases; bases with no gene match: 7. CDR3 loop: CASSTREGRETQYF. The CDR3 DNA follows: TGTGCCAGCAGTACTCGGGAGGGCCGGGAGACCCAGTACTTC.

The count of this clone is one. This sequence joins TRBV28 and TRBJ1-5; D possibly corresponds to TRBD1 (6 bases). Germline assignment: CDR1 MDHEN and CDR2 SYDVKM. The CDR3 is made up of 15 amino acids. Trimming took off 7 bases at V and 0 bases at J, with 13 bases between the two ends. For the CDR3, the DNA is TGTGCCAGCACCTTGACAGGTTATAGCAATCAGCCCCAGCATTTT. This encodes CASTLTGYSNQPQHF.

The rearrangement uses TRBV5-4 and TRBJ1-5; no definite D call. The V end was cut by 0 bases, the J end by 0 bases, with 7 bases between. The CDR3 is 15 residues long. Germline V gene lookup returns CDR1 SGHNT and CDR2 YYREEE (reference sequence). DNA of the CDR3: TGTGCCAGCAGCTTGGCCGGGTCTAGCAATCAGCCCCAGCATTTT. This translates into CASSLAGSSNQPQHF.

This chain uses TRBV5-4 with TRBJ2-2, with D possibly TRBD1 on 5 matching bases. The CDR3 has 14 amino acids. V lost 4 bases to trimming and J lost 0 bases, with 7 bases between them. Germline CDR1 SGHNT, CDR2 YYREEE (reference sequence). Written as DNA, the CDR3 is TGTGCCAGCAGCGGACACGCGAACACCGGGGAGCTGTTTTTT. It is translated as CASSGHANTGELFF.

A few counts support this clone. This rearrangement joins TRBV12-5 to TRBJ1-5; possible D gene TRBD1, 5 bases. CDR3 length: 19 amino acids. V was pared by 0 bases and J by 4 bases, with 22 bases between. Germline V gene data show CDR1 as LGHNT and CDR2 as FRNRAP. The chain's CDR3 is CASGLVESKAAGGNQPQHF. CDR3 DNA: TGTGCTAGTGGTTTGGTTGAGAGCAAGGCGGCCGGGGGAAATCAGCCCCAGCATTTT.

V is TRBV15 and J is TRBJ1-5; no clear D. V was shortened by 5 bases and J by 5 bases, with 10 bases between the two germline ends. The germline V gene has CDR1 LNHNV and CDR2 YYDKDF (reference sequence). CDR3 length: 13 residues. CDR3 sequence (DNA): TGTGCCACCAGCTGGACGGGGTATCAGCCCCAGCATTTT. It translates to CATSWTGYQPQHF.

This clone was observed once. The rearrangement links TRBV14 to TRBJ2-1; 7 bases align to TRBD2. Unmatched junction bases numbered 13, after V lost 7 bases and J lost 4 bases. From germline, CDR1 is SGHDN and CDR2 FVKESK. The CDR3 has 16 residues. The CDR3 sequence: CASTPVWGGKYNEQFF. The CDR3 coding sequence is TGTGCCAGCACCCCCGTTTGGGGGGGGAAATACAATGAGCAGTTCTTC. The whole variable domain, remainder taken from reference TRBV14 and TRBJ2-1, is EAGVTQFPSHSVIEKGQTVTLRCDPISGHDNLYWYRRVMGKEIKFLLHFVKESKQDESGMPNNRFLAERTGGTYSTLKVQPAELEDSGVYFCASTPVWGGKYNEQFFGPGTRLTVL.

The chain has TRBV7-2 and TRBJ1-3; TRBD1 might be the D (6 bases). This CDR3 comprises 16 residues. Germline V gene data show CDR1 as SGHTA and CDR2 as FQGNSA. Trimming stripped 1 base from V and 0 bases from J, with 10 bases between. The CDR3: CASSLEGTLSGNTIYF. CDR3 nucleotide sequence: TGTGCCAGCAGCTTAGAAGGGACACTCTCTGGAAACACCATATATTTT.

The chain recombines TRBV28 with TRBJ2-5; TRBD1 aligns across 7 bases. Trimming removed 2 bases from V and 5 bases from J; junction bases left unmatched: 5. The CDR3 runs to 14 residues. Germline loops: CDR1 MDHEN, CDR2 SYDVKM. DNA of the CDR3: TGTGCCAGCAGTTTAAGGACAGGTGGGGAGACCCAGTACTTC. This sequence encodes CASSLRTGGETQYF.

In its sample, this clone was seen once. CDR3 in DNA: TGTGCCAGCAGCGTACTCCCAGCGGGATCATCACCGGGGTACCAAGAGACCCAGTACTTC. Translation: CASSVLPAGSSPGYQETQYF. The rearrangement links TRBV7-6 to TRBJ2-5, with 7 bases lining up with TRBD2. Germline loops: CDR1 SGHVS, CDR2 FNYEAQ. With V trimmed by 5 bases and J by 0 bases, 21 bases remained unmatched. The CDR3 runs to 20 residues.

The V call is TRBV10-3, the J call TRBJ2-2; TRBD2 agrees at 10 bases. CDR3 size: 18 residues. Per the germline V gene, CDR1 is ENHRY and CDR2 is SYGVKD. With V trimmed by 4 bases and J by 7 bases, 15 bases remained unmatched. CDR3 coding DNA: TGTGCCATCAGTGGCAGCTACAGCGGGAGGGCCGATCTCGGGGAGCTGTTTTTT. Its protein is CAISGSYSGRADLGELFF.

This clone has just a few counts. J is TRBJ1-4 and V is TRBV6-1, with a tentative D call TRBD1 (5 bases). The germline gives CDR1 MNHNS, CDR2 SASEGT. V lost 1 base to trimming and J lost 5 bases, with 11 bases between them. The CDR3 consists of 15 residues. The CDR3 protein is CASSEGFQGNEKLFF. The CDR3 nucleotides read TGTGCCAGCAGTGAAGGTTTCCAGGGAAATGAAAAACTGTTTTTT.

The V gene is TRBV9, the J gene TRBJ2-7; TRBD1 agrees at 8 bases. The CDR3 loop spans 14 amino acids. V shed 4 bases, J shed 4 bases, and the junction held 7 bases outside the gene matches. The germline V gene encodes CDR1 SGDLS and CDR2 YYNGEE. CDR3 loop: CASSSDRGEYEQYF. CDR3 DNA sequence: TGTGCCAGCAGCTCCGACAGGGGTGAATACGAGCAGTACTTC.

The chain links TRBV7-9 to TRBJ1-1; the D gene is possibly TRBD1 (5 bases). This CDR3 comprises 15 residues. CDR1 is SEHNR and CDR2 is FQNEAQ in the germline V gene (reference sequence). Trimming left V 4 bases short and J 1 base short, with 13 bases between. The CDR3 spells CASSSQDIRNTEAFF. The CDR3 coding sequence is TGTGCCAGCAGCTCCCAGGACATCCGGAACACTGAAGCTTTCTTT.

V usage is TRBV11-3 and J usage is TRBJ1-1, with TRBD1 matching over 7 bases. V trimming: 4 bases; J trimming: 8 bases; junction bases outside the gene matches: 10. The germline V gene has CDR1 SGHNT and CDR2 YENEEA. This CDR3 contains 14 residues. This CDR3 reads CASSSVGQSVEAFF. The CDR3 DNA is TGTGCCAGCAGCTCCGTGGGACAGTCGGTGGAAGCTTTCTTT.

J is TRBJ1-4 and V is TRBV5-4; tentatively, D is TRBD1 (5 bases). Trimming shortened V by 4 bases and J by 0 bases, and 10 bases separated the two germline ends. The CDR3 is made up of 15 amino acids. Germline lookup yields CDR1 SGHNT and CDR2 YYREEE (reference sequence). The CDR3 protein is CASSPGGATNEKLFF. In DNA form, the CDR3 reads TGTGCCAGCAGCCCGGGGGGAGCAACTAATGAAAAACTGTTTTTT.

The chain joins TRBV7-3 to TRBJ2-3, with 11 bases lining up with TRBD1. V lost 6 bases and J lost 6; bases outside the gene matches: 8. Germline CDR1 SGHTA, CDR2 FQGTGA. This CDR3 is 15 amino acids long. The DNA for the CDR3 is TGTGCCAGCAGTCACGGGACAGGGGGTGGGGATACGCAGTATTTT. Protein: CASSHGTGGGDTQYF.